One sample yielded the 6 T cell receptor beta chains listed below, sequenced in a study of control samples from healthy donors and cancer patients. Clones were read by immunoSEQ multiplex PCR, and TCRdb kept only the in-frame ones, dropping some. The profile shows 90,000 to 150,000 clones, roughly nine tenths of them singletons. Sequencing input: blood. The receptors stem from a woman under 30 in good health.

CDR3: CASSFGTGSSEQYF. The CDR3 bases are TGTGCCAGCAGCTTTGGGACAGGGTCTAGCGAGCAGTACTTC. The rearrangement uses TRBV11-2 and TRBJ2-7; 9 bases align to TRBD1. CDR3 length: 14 residues. Germline loops: CDR1 SGHAT, CDR2 FQNNGV. V dropped 3 bases and J dropped 6; count of bases not matched to a gene: 6.

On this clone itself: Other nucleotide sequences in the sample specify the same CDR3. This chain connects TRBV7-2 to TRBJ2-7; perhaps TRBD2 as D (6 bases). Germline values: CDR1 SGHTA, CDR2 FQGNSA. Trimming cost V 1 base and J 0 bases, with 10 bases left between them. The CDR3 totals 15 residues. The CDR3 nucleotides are TGTGCCAGCAGCTTAGGCACCGGGAGCTCCTACGAGCAGTACTTC. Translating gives CASSLGTGSSYEQYF.

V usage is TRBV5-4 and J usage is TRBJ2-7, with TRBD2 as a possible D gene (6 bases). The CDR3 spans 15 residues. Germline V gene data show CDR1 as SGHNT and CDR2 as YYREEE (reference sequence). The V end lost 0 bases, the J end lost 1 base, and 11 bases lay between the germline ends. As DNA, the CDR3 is TGTGCCAGCAGCTTGGTCGGGCGGGGTTCCTACGAGCAGTACTTC. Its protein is CASSLVGRGSYEQYF.

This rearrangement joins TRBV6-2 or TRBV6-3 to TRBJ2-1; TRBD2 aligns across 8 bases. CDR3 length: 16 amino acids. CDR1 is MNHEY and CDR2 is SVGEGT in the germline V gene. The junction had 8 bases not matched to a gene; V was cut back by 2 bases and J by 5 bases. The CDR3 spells CASSYTSGGRDNEQFF. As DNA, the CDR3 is TGTGCCAGCAGTTACACCTCGGGGGGGCGGGACAATGAGCAGTTCTTC.

For the CDR3, the DNA is TGTGCCAGCAGTTGGGAGATCCTCCGTAATTCACCCCTCCACTTT. Translating gives CASSWEILRNSPLHF. The chain combines TRBV6-2 or TRBV6-3 with TRBJ1-6, with D hard to call. V gave up 4 bases and J gave up 6 bases, with 13 bases separating them. The germline CDR1 and CDR2 sequences are MNHEY and SVGEGT. This CDR3 comprises 15 residues.

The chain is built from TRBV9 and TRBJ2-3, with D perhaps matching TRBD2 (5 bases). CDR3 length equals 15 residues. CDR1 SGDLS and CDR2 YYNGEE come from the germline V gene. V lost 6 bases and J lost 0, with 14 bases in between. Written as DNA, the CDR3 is TGTGCCAGCACGACCGCCCCGGGGAGCACAGATACGCAGTATTTT. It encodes CASTTAPGSTDTQYF. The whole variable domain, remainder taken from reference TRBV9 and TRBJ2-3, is DSGVTQTPKHLITATGQRVTLRCSPRSGDLSVYWYQQSLDQGLQFLIQYYNGEERAKGNILERFSAQQFPDLHSELNLSSLELGDSALYFCASTTAPGSTDTQYFGPGTRLTVL.